A selection of T cell receptor beta chains follows, all from one sample in a study of blood T cell repertoires in COVID-19. Assay used: immunoSEQ multiplex PCR; TCRdb lists only in-frame clones, some missing. The sample lists 350,000 to 450,000 clones, more than 75% occurring once. Sequenced sample: PBMCs or T cells enriched from blood (not recorded which). These receptors all come from a man aged 40-49 years in a cohort exposed to, infected with or recovered from COVID-19 (not recorded which). Both conserved end residues are part of each CDR3. Fields, in order: clone size, V gene, D gene, J gene, CDR3 protein, CDR3 DNA. D genes are given only for firm matches. Size tells how often a clone was seen (once, few, many) or the class of an expanded clone, and some rows leave it out.

>NA|TRBV25-1|NA|TRBJ2-7
CASSDPQGGTYEQYF
TGTGCCAGCAGTGATCCCCAGGGAGGCACCTACGAGCAGTACTTC
>NA|TRBV5-8|NA|TRBJ1-1
CASSFYLAQADTEAFF
TGTGCCAGCAGCTTTTATCTGGCACAGGCGGACACTGAAGCTTTCTTT
>NA|TRBV24-1|NA|TRBJ1-2
CATSDAGRRGYTF
TGTGCCACCAGTGATGCGGGCCGCCGGGGCTACACCTTC
>NA|TRBV2|TRBD2|TRBJ2-1
CASRGTSGSQFF
TGTGCCAGCAGGGGGACTAGCGGGAGCCAGTTCTTC
>NA|TRBV30|NA|TRBJ1-1
CAAETGMNTEAFF
TGTGCAGCGGAGACGGGGATGAACACTGAAGCTTTCTTT
>NA|TRBV7-8|NA|TRBJ2-2
CASSLITGTGELFF
TGTGCCAGCAGCTTAATCACCGGCACCGGGGAGCTGTTTTTT
>NA|TRBV12-3/TRBV12-4|TRBD1|TRBJ2-2
CASRGDRRLFF
TGTGCCAGCAGAGGGGACAGGAGGCTGTTTTTT
>once|TRBV27|NA|TRBJ2-5
CASSLFPFQETQYF
TGTGCCAGCAGTTTATTCCCCTTTCAAGAGACCCAGTACTTC
>NA|TRBV27|NA|TRBJ1-1
CASSLSGVTEAFF
TGTGCCAGCAGTTTATCCGGGGTGACTGAAGCTTTCTTT
>NA|TRBV7-2|NA|TRBJ2-1
CASSPKRWAGRIEQFF
TGTGCCAGCAGCCCCAAACGGTGGGCGGGACGAATTGAGCAGTTCTTC
>NA|TRBV7-9|NA|TRBJ2-2
CASSFGRRSNTGELFF
TGTGCCAGCAGCTTTGGCAGAAGGAGTAACACCGGGGAGCTGTTTTTT
>NA|TRBV19|TRBD1|TRBJ2-5
CATQRGRETQYF
TGTGCCACTCAAAGGGGGCGAGAGACCCAGTACTTC
>NA|TRBV29-1|TRBD1|TRBJ1-3
CSVIRGSGNTIYF
TGCAGCGTTATCAGGGGGTCGGGAAACACCATATATTTT
>NA|TRBV27|NA|TRBJ2-7
CASSPLDFFSYEQYF
TGTGCCAGCAGTCCGTTGGACTTCTTCTCCTACGAGCAGTACTTC
>NA|TRBV11-3|NA|TRBJ2-1
CASSAYYMRLSSYNEQFF
TGTGCCAGCAGCGCTTACTATATGCGGCTAAGCTCCTACAATGAGCAGTTCTTC
>once|TRBV2|NA|TRBJ1-1
CASSDGAGVNTEAFF
TGTGCCAGCAGTGATGGCGCAGGGGTCAACACTGAAGCTTTCTTT
>NA|TRBV4-2|TRBD2|TRBJ2-3
CASSQDIGLAGPFTDTQYF
TGTGCCAGCAGCCAAGATATTGGACTAGCGGGGCCCTTCACAGATACGCAGTATTTT
>few|TRBV19|TRBD1|TRBJ2-7
CASSVGQGAYEQYF
TGTGCCAGTAGTGTGGGACAGGGGGCCTACGAGCAGTACTTC
>NA|TRBV6-4|NA|TRBJ1-2
CVPAPFNIAYYGYTF
NA
>NA|TRBV30|NA|TRBJ1-1
CAWKLALNTEAFF
TGTGCCTGGAAACTCGCCCTGAACACTGAAGCTTTCTTT
>once|TRBV5-5|TRBD2|TRBJ2-5
CASRLAGQETQYF
TGTGCCAGCAGACTAGCGGGGCAAGAGACCCAGTACTTC
>NA|TRBV6-1|TRBD2|TRBJ2-3
CASSERAGVRTDTQYF
TGTGCCAGCAGTGAACGAGCGGGAGTTCGAACAGATACGCAGTATTTT
>NA|TRBV6-5|NA|TRBJ2-7
CASRNAGSYEQYF
TGTGCCAGCAGGAACGCGGGGTCCTACGAGCAGTACTTC
>NA|TRBV4-2|NA|TRBJ1-5
CASSHIGTAGSDQPQHF
TGTGCCAGCAGCCATATAGGAACGGCGGGATCGGATCAGCCCCAGCATTTT
>once|TRBV7-8|NA|TRBJ2-5
CASSLDRETQYF
TGTGCCAGCAGCTTAGATCGAGAGACCCAGTACTTC
>few|TRBV7-9|NA|TRBJ2-7
CASSLRRSYEQYF
TGTGCCAGCAGCTTACGACGGAGTTACGAGCAGTACTTC
>NA|TRBV9|TRBD2|TRBJ2-1
CASSATSGSHNEQFF
TGTGCCAGCAGCGCAACTAGCGGGAGCCACAATGAGCAGTTCTTC
>NA|TRBV6-5|NA|TRBJ2-1
CASSYSGRNNEQFF
TGTGCCAGCAGTTACTCGGGCAGAAACAATGAGCAGTTCTTC
>NA|TRBV23-1|NA|TRBJ2-4
CASSQRTHPKNIQYF
TGCGCCAGCAGTCAAAGGACACATCCCAAAAACATTCAGTACTTC
>NA|TRBV7-8|NA|TRBJ2-1
CASSLARTVYNEQFF
TGTGCCAGCAGCTTAGCTCGGACTGTTTACAATGAGCAGTTCTTC
>NA|TRBV5-4|TRBD1|TRBJ2-5
CASRPGQGFKETQYF
TGTGCCAGCAGACCGGGACAGGGATTTAAAGAGACCCAGTACTTC
>NA|TRBV5-6|TRBD1|TRBJ2-7
CASSLEGTGFSNEQYF
TGTGCCAGCAGCTTGGAAGGGACAGGGTTCAGCAACGAGCAGTACTTC
>NA|TRBV2|NA|TRBJ1-5
CASSDRGSNQPQHF
TGTGCCAGCAGTGACCGAGGGAGCAATCAGCCCCAGCATTTT
>NA|TRBV27|TRBD2|TRBJ2-1
CASSSPGTSVGEQFF
TGTGCCAGCAGTTCCCCCGGGACTAGCGTAGGTGAGCAGTTCTTC
>NA|TRBV19|NA|TRBJ1-1
CASSLFWSGAFF
TGTGCCAGTAGTCTCTTCTGGTCAGGAGCTTTCTTT
>NA|TRBV6-5|NA|TRBJ1-2
CASSWVRGFGYTF
TGTGCCAGCAGTTGGGTTAGGGGGTTTGGCTACACCTTC
>NA|TRBV3-1/TRBV3-2|NA|TRBJ1-3
CASSQKGGGQGNTIYF
TGTGCCAGCAGCCAGAAAGGAGGAGGACAGGGAAACACCATATATTTT
>NA|TRBV5-8|TRBD1|TRBJ2-2
CASRTPGQGATGELFF
TGTGCCAGCAGGACCCCGGGACAGGGGGCGACCGGGGAGCTGTTTTTT
>NA|TRBV5-1|TRBD2|TRBJ2-3
CASSLSSGRRGDTQYF
TGCGCCAGCAGCTTGAGTAGCGGGAGGCGGGGAGATACGCAGTATTTT
>NA|TRBV5-6|NA|TRBJ2-6
CASSLERFSGANVLTF
TGTGCCAGCAGCTTGGAGCGGTTTTCAGGGGCCAACGTCCTGACTTTC
>few|TRBV19|TRBD2|TRBJ2-1
CASSIDRSGGIHNEQFF
TGTGCCAGTAGTATAGATAGGAGCGGGGGGATCCACAATGAGCAGTTCTTC
>NA|TRBV12-5|TRBD2|TRBJ2-1
CASGFVVIGTNYNEQFF
TGTGCTAGTGGATTTGTTGTTATCGGGACTAACTACAATGAGCAGTTCTTC
>NA|TRBV27|NA|TRBJ2-7
CASSFSLGATYEQYF
TGTGCCAGCAGTTTTTCCCTAGGTGCCACCTACGAGCAGTACTTC
>NA|TRBV7-9|NA|TRBJ1-4
CASSRRGALPGSEKLFF
TGTGCCAGCAGCCGCCGGGGGGCGCTTCCAGGGAGTGAAAAACTGTTTTTT
>NA|TRBV2|TRBD1|TRBJ1-4
CASTPGGPTNEKLFF
TGTGCCAGCACCCCAGGGGGTCCAACTAATGAAAAACTGTTTTTT
>NA|TRBV19|NA|TRBJ2-3
CASSSGGPLPDTQYF
TGTGCCAGTAGTAGCGGCGGTCCCCTCCCAGATACGCAGTATTTT